This T cell receptor beta chain emerged from a study of response to subunit inactivated influenza vaccine. Study observations and caveats: Each seasonal influenza vaccination recruits few new T cells, the authors suggested.

A remark on this clonotype: Its specificity is not known.

The CDR3 spans 15 residues. Trimming shortened V by 4 bases and J by 2 bases, and 12 bases separated the two germline ends. Germline assignment: CDR1 MDHEN and CDR2 SYDVKM. MiXCR, applied by TCRdb to the RT-PCR reads, yields one record per CDR3 protein. The sample shows about 500,000 distinct CDR3 sequences, 16% of them seen only once. V gene TRBV28 combines with J gene TRBJ2-1; TRBD1 or TRBD2 may be the D gene (6 bases each). The sequenced sample was CD4+ T cells sorted from PBMCs, obtained about 23 months after vaccination. The sequence was obtained from a man aged 50 to 75 who received an inactivated influenza vaccine. The CDR3 region has the DNA TGTGCCAGCAGTTCCGCGGGACACCCCTACAATGAGCAGTTCTTC. Its protein product is CASSSAGHPYNEQFF.